This TCR beta chain was captured by sequencing in a study of T cell responses to AZD1222 COVID-19 vaccine. Study findings and constraints: Donors were mostly white British, more females; clonal diversity possibly underestimated.

V was cut by 4 bases and J by 4 bases, with 23 bases left in between. The germline V gene encodes CDR1 SGDLS and CDR2 YYNGEE. The CDR3 has 17 residues. Some clones are missing from TCRdb's copy, which holds only in-frame ones; the method was immunoSEQ multiplex PCR. The sample shows roughly 25,000 clones, about 86% of them seen only once. In regard to this clone: Its antigen is unidentified.

Pooling was applied to second doses at about 4 or about 12 weeks. The source was peripheral blood, collected 28 days after the second AZD1222 dose. The sequence was obtained from an adult who received the AZD1222 COVID-19 vaccine. The J gene is TRBJ2-5, the V gene TRBV9, with D perhaps given as TRBD1 or TRBD2 (6 bases each). The CDR3 sequence is CASSPRGGGSGLETQYF. The CDR3 nucleotides are TGTGCCAGCAGCCCTAGAGGGGGAGGTAGCGGCCTAGAGACCCAGTACTTC.